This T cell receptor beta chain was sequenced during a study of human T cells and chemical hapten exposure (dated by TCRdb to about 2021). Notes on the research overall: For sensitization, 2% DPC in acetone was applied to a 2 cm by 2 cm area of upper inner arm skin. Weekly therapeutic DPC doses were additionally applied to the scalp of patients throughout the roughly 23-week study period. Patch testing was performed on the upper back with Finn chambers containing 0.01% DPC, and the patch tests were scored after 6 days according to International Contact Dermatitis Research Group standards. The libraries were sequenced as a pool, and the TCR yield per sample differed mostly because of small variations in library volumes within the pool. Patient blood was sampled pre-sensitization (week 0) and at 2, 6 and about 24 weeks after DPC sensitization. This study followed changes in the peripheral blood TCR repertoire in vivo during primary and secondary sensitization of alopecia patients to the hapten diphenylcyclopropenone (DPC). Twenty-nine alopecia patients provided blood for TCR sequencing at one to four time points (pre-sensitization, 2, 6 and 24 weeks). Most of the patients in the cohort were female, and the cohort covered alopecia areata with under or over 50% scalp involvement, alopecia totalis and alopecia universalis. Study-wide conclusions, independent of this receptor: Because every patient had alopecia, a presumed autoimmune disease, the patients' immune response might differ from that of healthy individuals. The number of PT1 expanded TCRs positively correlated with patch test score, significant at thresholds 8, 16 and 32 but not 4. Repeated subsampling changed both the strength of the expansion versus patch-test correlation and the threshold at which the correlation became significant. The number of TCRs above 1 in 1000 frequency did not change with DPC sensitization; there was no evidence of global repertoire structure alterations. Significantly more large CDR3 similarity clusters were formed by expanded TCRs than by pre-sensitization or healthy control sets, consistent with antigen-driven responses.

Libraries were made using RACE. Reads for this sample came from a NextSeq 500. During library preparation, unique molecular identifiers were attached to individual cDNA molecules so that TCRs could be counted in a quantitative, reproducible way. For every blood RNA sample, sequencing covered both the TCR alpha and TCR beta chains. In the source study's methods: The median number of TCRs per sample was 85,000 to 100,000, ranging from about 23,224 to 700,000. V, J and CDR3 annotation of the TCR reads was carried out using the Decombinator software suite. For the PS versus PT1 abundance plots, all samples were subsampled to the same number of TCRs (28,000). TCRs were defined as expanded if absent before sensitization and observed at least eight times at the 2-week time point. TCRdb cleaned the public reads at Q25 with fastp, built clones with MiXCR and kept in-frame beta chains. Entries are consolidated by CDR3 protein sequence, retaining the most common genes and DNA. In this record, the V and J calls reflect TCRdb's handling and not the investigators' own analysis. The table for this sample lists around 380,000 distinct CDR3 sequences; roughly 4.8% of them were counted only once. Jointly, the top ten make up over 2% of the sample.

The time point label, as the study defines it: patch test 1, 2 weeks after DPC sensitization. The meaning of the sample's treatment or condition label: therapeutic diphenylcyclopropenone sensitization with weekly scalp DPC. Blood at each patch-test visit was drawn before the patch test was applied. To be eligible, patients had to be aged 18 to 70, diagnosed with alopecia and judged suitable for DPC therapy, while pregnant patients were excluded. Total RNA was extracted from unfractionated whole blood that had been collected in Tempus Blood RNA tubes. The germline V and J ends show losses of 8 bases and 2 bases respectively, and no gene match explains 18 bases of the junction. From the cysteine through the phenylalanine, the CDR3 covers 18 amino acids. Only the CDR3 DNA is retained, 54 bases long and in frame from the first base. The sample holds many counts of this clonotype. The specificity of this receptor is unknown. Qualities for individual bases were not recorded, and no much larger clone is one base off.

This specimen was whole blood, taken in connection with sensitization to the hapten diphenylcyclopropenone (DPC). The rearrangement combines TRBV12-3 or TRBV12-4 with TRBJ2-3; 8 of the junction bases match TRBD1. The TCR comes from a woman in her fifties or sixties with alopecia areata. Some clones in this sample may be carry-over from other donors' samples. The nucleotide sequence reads TGTGCCAGCGGGTCCGGGACAGGCCCCGGGCTCAACACAGATACGCAGTATTTT. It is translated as CASGSGTGPGLNTDTQYF.